What follows is one TCR beta chain and its context. Per the germline V gene, CDR1 is SGHDN and CDR2 is FVKESK. The CDR3 spans 17 residues. V was trimmed by 1 base and J by 7 bases, leaving 22 bases between them. The time point denotes: sample taken at primary tumor resection. The sequenced material consisted of unsorted whole RNA from tumor, nontumor lung or frozen PBMC. This specimen belongs to a study of spatial heterogeneity in lung cancer. TCRdb fed the 5' RACE reads into MiXCR, producing one record per CDR3 protein. The data show approximately 44,000 distinct CDR3 sequences, about 11% seen once. The chain joins TRBV14 to TRBJ1-2; D gene uncertain. This specimen was PBMCs, taken at surgery. The clonotype was recovered from a female donor with early-stage non-small cell lung cancer. The CDR3 here is CASSQVSTPWGSVGYTF. CDR3 in DNA: TGTGCCAGCAGCCAAGTCTCCACCCCGTGGGGATCTGTTGGCTACACCTTC. The full variable domain, its missing parts supplied by reference TRBV14 and TRBJ1-2, is EAGVTQFPSHSVIEKGQTVTLRCDPISGHDNLYWYRRVMGKEIKFLLHFVKESKQDESGMPNNRFLAERTGGTYSTLKVQPAELEDSGVYFCASSQVSTPWGSVGYTFGSGTRLTVV.